Listed below are T cell receptor beta chains from one sample, sequenced in a study of cytomegalovirus exposure and HLA in healthy donors. Only in-frame clones appear in the TCRdb table, and some are missing; sequencing was by immunoSEQ multiplex PCR. Among some 150,000 clones listed, about 80% were seen once. Sample: PBMCs. The receptors stem from a man aged 18 to 29 in good health and CMV-seropositive. Each CDR3 is given with its conserved first and last residue. The D gene is left open where the match is weak. Clone sizes are given selectively: once, few, many, or a class where the clone is expanded.

clone_size: -; j_call: TRBJ2-2; v_call: TRBV11-3; d_call: TRBD1; cdr3_nt: TGTGCCAGCAGTCCCGGGACAGGGAACACCGGGGAGCTGTTTTTT; cdr3_aa: CASSPGTGNTGELFF
clone_size: few; j_call: TRBJ2-1; v_call: TRBV5-1; d_call: -; cdr3_nt: TGCGCCAGCAGCTTGGAGAGTAGCCGCTGGTTCTTC; cdr3_aa: CASSLESSRWFF
clone_size: few; j_call: TRBJ1-6; v_call: TRBV27; d_call: -; cdr3_nt: TGTGCCAGCAGTTTACGGTTCGGTAACTCCTATAATTCACCCCTCCACTTT; cdr3_aa: CASSLRFGNSYNSPLHF
clone_size: once; j_call: TRBJ1-1; v_call: TRBV19; d_call: -; cdr3_nt: TGTGCCGCGGACCAGGGATTGAACACTGAAGCTTTCTTT; cdr3_aa: CAADQGLNTEAFF
clone_size: -; j_call: TRBJ1-5; v_call: TRBV7-2; d_call: TRBD1; cdr3_nt: TGTGCCAGCAGCTTAGTTAGGACAGGGGGCGGTCAGCCCCAGCATTTT; cdr3_aa: CASSLVRTGGGQPQHF
clone_size: -; j_call: TRBJ2-3; v_call: TRBV29-1; d_call: TRBD1; cdr3_nt: TGCAGCGGGACAGGTCACACAGATACGCAGTATTTT; cdr3_aa: CSGTGHTDTQYF
clone_size: -; j_call: TRBJ2-7; v_call: TRBV4-3; d_call: TRBD2; cdr3_nt: TGCGCCAGCATATCTGGGGTGGCGGGGGTGTGGGGCGAGCAGTACTTC; cdr3_aa: CASISGVAGVWGEQYF
clone_size: -; j_call: TRBJ2-5; v_call: TRBV4-3; d_call: -; cdr3_nt: TGCGCCAGCAGCCAAGATGGCAGGGTGGGGGAGACCCAGTACTTC; cdr3_aa: CASSQDGRVGETQYF
clone_size: -; j_call: TRBJ1-6; v_call: TRBV4-1; d_call: TRBD1; cdr3_nt: TGCGCCAGCAGCCCCCCAGGGACAGAGTCACCCCTCCACTTT; cdr3_aa: CASSPPGTESPLHF
clone_size: few; j_call: TRBJ2-2; v_call: TRBV7-6; d_call: TRBD2; cdr3_nt: TGTGCCAGCAGCTTAAGGGGACTAGCGGGAGGCTTCCGGAGCACCGGGGAGCTGTTTTTT; cdr3_aa: CASSLRGLAGGFRSTGELFF
clone_size: -; j_call: TRBJ1-4; v_call: TRBV9; d_call: TRBD1; cdr3_nt: TGTGCCAGCAGCCCATGGGGACAGGCTGGAGAAAAACTGTTTTTT; cdr3_aa: CASSPWGQAGEKLFF
clone_size: once; j_call: TRBJ2-7; v_call: TRBV15; d_call: TRBD2; cdr3_nt: TGTGCCACCAGCAGCTCAGGACTAGCTTACGAGCAGTACTTC; cdr3_aa: CATSSSGLAYEQYF
clone_size: -; j_call: TRBJ1-1; v_call: TRBV30; d_call: -; cdr3_nt: TGTGCCTGGAGTGCTAGAGGTCCCAGTTACACTGAAGCTTTCTTT; cdr3_aa: CAWSARGPSYTEAFF
clone_size: -; j_call: TRBJ1-1; v_call: TRBV7-2; d_call: -; cdr3_nt: TGTGCCAGCCACAGGAAAAAGAACACTGAAGCTTTCTTT; cdr3_aa: CASHRKKNTEAFF
clone_size: -; j_call: TRBJ2-7; v_call: TRBV2; d_call: -; cdr3_nt: TGTGCCAGCAGTGCTGATCGCACTACCTACGAGCAGTACTTC; cdr3_aa: CASSADRTTYEQYF
clone_size: few; j_call: TRBJ1-5; v_call: TRBV5-1; d_call: -; cdr3_nt: TGCGCCAGCAGCTTGGGACAGAGCAATCAGCCCCAGCATTTT; cdr3_aa: CASSLGQSNQPQHF
clone_size: -; j_call: TRBJ2-7; v_call: TRBV30; d_call: -; cdr3_nt: TGTGCCTGGAGAGAGGTTCCCTACGAGCAGTACTTC; cdr3_aa: CAWREVPYEQYF
clone_size: -; j_call: TRBJ2-3; v_call: TRBV4-1; d_call: -; cdr3_nt: TGCGCCAGCAGCCAAGTCTTAGTTCGGAGCACAGATACGCAGTATTTT; cdr3_aa: CASSQVLVRSTDTQYF
clone_size: -; j_call: TRBJ2-1; v_call: TRBV7-2; d_call: -; cdr3_nt: TGTGCCAGCAGTGAAGGGCGGGCGGTCAATGAGCAGTTCTTC; cdr3_aa: CASSEGRAVNEQFF
clone_size: few; j_call: TRBJ1-2; v_call: TRBV30; d_call: TRBD1; cdr3_nt: TGTGCCTGTAGGACAGGGTTTTACTATGGCTACACCTTC; cdr3_aa: CACRTGFYYGYTF